This entry is about one T cell receptor (beta chain). This sample was included in a study of blood T cell repertoires in COVID-19. Clinical history as reported by participants underpinned cohort assignment. The protocol was immunoSEQ multiplex PCR, while the TCRdb copy is restricted to in-frame clones and leaves out a portion. The sample lists 250,000 to 300,000 clones, about 90% seen once, with roughly 1.8% in the top ten. This TCR came from a woman aged 60 to 75 who had recovered from COVID-19. Specimen: PBMCs or T cells enriched from blood (not recorded which).

CDR3 DNA: TGTGCCACCAGCGGGGACACGAACACTGAAGCTTTCTTT. As protein: CATSGDTNTEAFF. The genes are TRBV15 and TRBJ1-1; TRBD1 might be the D (6 bases). Germline V gene data show CDR1 as LNHNV and CDR2 as YYDKDF (reference sequence). V dropped 5 bases and J dropped 1 base, with 8 bases sitting between them. The CDR3 length is 13 residues.